The 8 T cell receptor beta chains reported below all come from one sample, sequenced in a study of T-cell memory formation after mild COVID-19. TCRdb passed the 5' RACE reads through MiXCR, listing each CDR3 protein once. The sample consists of about 130,000 distinct CDR3 sequences, about 16% of them appearing once. The sequenced sample consisted of PBMCs or a T cell subset sorted from them (not recorded which). The receptors were gathered from an adult woman who had mild COVID-19 (a few samples of this study predate the infection). Cell type and time point are not known.

This clonotype appeared a few times. The chain employs TRBV6-6 and TRBJ2-2; 8 nucleotides agree with TRBD2. Germline CDR1 and CDR2: MNHNY and SVGAGI (reference sequence). This CDR3 comprises 13 residues. V was pared by 7 bases and J by 6 bases, with 4 bases of the junction left unmatched. The CDR3 DNA reads TGTGCCAGCACGGGAGGGGCTGCCGGGGAGCTGTTTTTT. Translating gives CASTGGAAGELFF.

The genes are TRBV10-3 and TRBJ1-1, with no clear D. This CDR3 contains 11 residues. Germline V gene data show CDR1 as ENHRY and CDR2 as SYGVKD. The V end was cut by 2 bases, the J end by 5 bases, with 3 bases between. The CDR3 sequence: CAISETTEAFF. The DNA of the CDR3 is TGTGCCATCAGTGAGACTACTGAAGCTTTCTTT.

The V call is TRBV12-3 or TRBV12-4, the J call TRBJ2-7; D not certain. This CDR3 has 11 amino acids. V was shortened by 4 bases and J by 8 bases, with 9 bases between the two germline ends. In DNA form, the CDR3 reads TGTGCCAGCAGTTCGACTCCGAAGCAGTACTTC. It is translated as CASSSTPKQYF.

This clonotype was observed a handful of times. The V gene is TRBV2, the J gene TRBJ1-5; D is perhaps TRBD1 (5 bases). Germline assignment: CDR1 SNHLY and CDR2 FYNNEI. This CDR3 is built from 15 residues. The V and J ends lost 6 bases and 2 bases respectively, with 14 bases between them. The CDR3 sequence: CASSATEGRNQPQHF. The CDR3 coding sequence is TGTGCCAGCAGCGCGACAGAGGGACGCAATCAGCCCCAGCATTTT.

The chain has TRBV9 and TRBJ2-2, with TRBD2 as a possible D gene (6 bases). Per the germline V gene, CDR1 is SGDLS and CDR2 is YYNGEE. The CDR3 has 16 residues. V lost 0 bases, J lost 1 base, and 10 bases lay in between. The CDR3 here is CASSVETSLNTGELFF. DNA for the CDR3: TGTGCCAGCAGCGTAGAAACTAGCTTGAACACCGGGGAGCTGTTTTTT.

J is TRBJ2-1 and V is TRBV18; 7 nucleotides match TRBD1. V shed 5 bases and J 0 bases; nucleotides not matched to a gene: 7. The CDR3 totals 16 residues. Germline V gives CDR1 KGHSH, CDR2 LQKENI. CDR3 nucleotides: TGTGCCAGCTCATCTCGACAGGGCCGCTCCTACAATGAGCAGTTCTTC. Its translation is CASSSRQGRSYNEQFF.

This clonotype was picked up a small number of times. The rearrangement joins TRBV20-1 to TRBJ2-5; maybe TRBD1 (6 bases). The CDR3 spans 12 residues. V gave up 3 bases and J gave up 5 bases, with 10 bases separating them. The germline V gene encodes CDR1 DFQATT and CDR2 SNEGSKA (reference sequence). The CDR3 loop is CSASDRRETQYF. As DNA, the CDR3 is TGCAGTGCTAGTGACAGGAGGGAGACCCAGTACTTC.

There are a few counts of this clonotype. The genes are TRBV29-1 and TRBJ2-7; TRBD1 agrees at 7 bases. Germline CDR1 and CDR2: SQVTM and ANQGSEA. J lost 0 bases, V lost 6 bases, and 5 bases had no gene match. The CDR3 is 13 amino acids. The CDR3 spells CSVATGISYEQYF. The CDR3 DNA sequence: TGCAGCGTCGCGACAGGGATCTCCTACGAGCAGTACTTC.